This passage covers 22 T cell receptor beta chains from one sample sequenced in a study of T-cell memory formation after mild COVID-19 (dated by TCRdb to about 2021). The method behind the library was 5' RACE. The reads were generated on an Illumina NovaSeq 6000. Starting from the raw public reads, TCRdb applied fastp trimming at Q25, assembled clones with MiXCR and retained in-frame beta chains. All rows with the same CDR3 protein become a single entry with the most common DNA and genes. This sample is represented by 350,000 or so distinct CDR3 sequences; around 13% of them were singletons. Clones ranked in the top ten supply 20% to 25% of the sample. The sequencing input was PBMCs or a T cell subset sorted from them (not recorded which). These receptors all stem from a man younger than 30 who had mild COVID-19 (a few samples of this study predate the infection). The sample titles of this study are shuffled in the database, so cell type and time point are left out; the donor was told from shared clones.

The rearrangement uses TRBV6-2 or TRBV6-3 and TRBJ2-5; either TRBD1 or TRBD2 may supply D (5 bases each). Per the germline V gene, CDR1 is MNHEY and CDR2 is SVGEGT. Deletions cut 1 base from V and 2 bases from J, with 23 bases between. There are 19 residues in the CDR3. This chain's CDR3 is CASSYYSLWDEGIQETQYF. Written as DNA, the CDR3 is TGTGCCAGCAGTTACTACTCCCTCTGGGACGAAGGAATACAAGAGACCCAGTACTTC.

This clonotype has more than one count but fewer than ten. This rearrangement joins TRBV12-3 or TRBV12-4 to TRBJ2-1; 14 bases are a match to TRBD2. After removal of 5 bases from V and 3 bases from J, the junction contained 9 bases not matched to a gene. The CDR3 totals 18 residues. CDR3 DNA: TGTGCCAGCAGTCACGGACTAGCGGGGGGTAGTCACTACAATGAGCAGTTCTTC. It encodes CASSHGLAGGSHYNEQFF.

This sequence joins TRBV21-1 and TRBJ1-4; TRBD1, the table's D call, was not compared with the DNA. TRBV21-1 is reported as a pseudogene. The CDR3 is 18 amino acids. For the CDR3, the DNA is TGTGCCAGCAGCAAAGCTGCAACAGGGAAGACAACTAATGAAAAACTGTTTTTT. Amino acid sequence: CASSKAATGKTTNEKLFF.

This clonotype turned up a few times. This rearrangement joins TRBV29-1 to TRBJ2-7; TRBD1 matches 11 bases. Germline loops: CDR1 SQVTM, CDR2 ANQGSEA. J was trimmed by 5 bases and V by 6 bases; bases with no gene match: 3. The CDR3 contains 12 residues. The CDR3 here is CSVRTGGNEQYV. The CDR3 nucleotides read TGCAGCGTAAGGACAGGGGGCAACGAGCAGTACGTC.

V usage is TRBV6-5 and J usage is TRBJ1-1; D gene uncertain. With 2 bases removed from V and 0 bases from J, the gap between germline ends came to 16 bases. CDR1 and CDR2 (germline): MNHEY, SVGAGI. CDR3 length: 17 residues. DNA of the CDR3: TGTGCCAGCAGTTACGGGCTGGCTGACTTAATGAACACTGAAGCTTTCTTT. Amino acid sequence: CASSYGLADLMNTEAFF.

This clonotype was seen at least ten times. The genes are TRBV7-2 and TRBJ2-5; unclear D gene. V lost 1 base and J 1 base, leaving 10 bases between the germline ends. Germline V lookup: CDR1 SGHTA, CDR2 FQGNSA. The CDR3 is 15 residues long. The CDR3 is CASSLGSASQETQYF. Here the CDR3 DNA reads TGTGCCAGCAGCTTAGGGTCCGCCTCCCAAGAGACCCAGTACTTC.

Concerning this clonotype: The junction shows a germline mismatch at one end, possibly a read error. The chain has TRBV7-6 and TRBJ2-5, with TRBD2 matching over 11 bases. Per germline, CDR1 SGHVS and CDR2 FNYEAQ. This CDR3 is built from 17 residues. CDR3 DNA sequence: TGTGCCAGCAGCTTAAGACTAGCGGGGACCGACCACGAGACCCAGTACTTC. Amino acid sequence: CASSLRLAGTDHETQYF.

V gene TRBV5-1 combines with J gene TRBJ1-1; tentative D call: TRBD1 (6 bases). Germline values: CDR1 SGHRS, CDR2 YFSETQ. The CDR3 is 15 residues long. The V and J ends lost 0 bases and 6 bases respectively, with 15 bases between them. CDR3 residues: CASSLEARRGSEAFF. The CDR3 nucleotides read TGCGCCAGCAGCTTGGAGGCTCGCAGGGGATCTGAAGCTTTCTTT.

The chain employs TRBV20-1 and TRBJ2-1; perhaps D is TRBD1 or TRBD2 (6 bases each). Germline V gene data show CDR1 as DFQATT and CDR2 as SNEGSKA (reference sequence). This CDR3 contains 14 residues. The CDR3 nucleotides read TGCGGACTCGTGGGGGGCGCTCCCGACAATGAGCAGTTCTTC. Residues: CGLVGGAPDNEQFF.

The V gene is TRBV4-1, the J gene TRBJ1-2; maybe TRBD1 (5 bases). The CDR3 covers 15 residues. Trimming pared 0 bases from V and 1 base from J, leaving 9 bases between. Germline V lookup: CDR1 MGHRA, CDR2 YSYEKL. CDR3 bases: TGCGCCAGCAGCCAAGACCATCAGGGTAACTATGGCTACACCTTC. Its protein product is CASSQDHQGNYGYTF.

The CDR3 is CASSQVGAPGPEAFF. CDR3 coding DNA: TGCGCCAGCAGCCAAGTGGGGGCCCCCGGGCCTGAAGCTTTCTTT. The chain links TRBV4-1 to TRBJ1-1; a possible D gene is TRBD1 (6 bases). Germline V gene lookup returns CDR1 MGHRA and CDR2 YSYEKL. Between the trimmed V and J ends, which lost 1 base and 6 bases, there was a span of 15 bases. The CDR3 runs to 15 residues.

This rearrangement joins TRBV29-1 to TRBJ1-1; D is possibly TRBD1 (5 bases). The CDR3 is 15 amino acids. The V end was cut by 0 bases, the J end by 6 bases, with 17 bases between. CDR1 and CDR2 from the germline V gene are SQVTM and ANQGSEA. CDR3 DNA sequence: TGCAGCGTTGAAGATCCCTCGGCGGGGCTTTCTGAAGCTTTCTTT. It codes for CSVEDPSAGLSEAFF. Full variable domain (rest looked up from reference TRBV29-1 and TRBJ1-1): SAVISQKPSRDICQRGTSLTIQCQVDSQVTMMFWYRQQPGQSLTLIATANQGSEATYESGFVIDKFPISRPNLTFSTLTVSNMSPEDSSIYLCSVEDPSAGLSEAFFGQGTRLTVV.

This clonotype was recorded many times. The chain carries TRBV2 and TRBJ1-6, with TRBD1 identical over 8 bases. There are 12 residues in the CDR3. Germline CDR1 reads SNHLY; CDR2 reads FYNNEI. J gave up 10 bases and V 6 bases, and 2 bases lay outside the gene matches. CDR3 in amino acids: CASRGTGSPLHF. In DNA form, the CDR3 reads TGTGCCAGCAGAGGGACAGGATCACCCCTCCACTTT.

The rearrangement uses TRBV20-1 and TRBJ2-3, with D unresolved. The CDR3 covers 14 residues. V was clipped by 8 bases and J by 0 bases, with 15 bases between them. Looked up from germline, CDR1 is DFQATT and CDR2 is SNEGSKA (reference sequence). CDR3 residues: CSFRPQLSTDTQYF. CDR3 bases: TGCAGTTTCAGACCCCAATTAAGCACAGATACGCAGTATTTT.

V is TRBV4-3 and J is TRBJ1-1, with 7 bases aligning to TRBD1. This CDR3 comprises 14 residues. Germline assignment: CDR1 LGHNA and CDR2 YSLEER. The ends lost 4 bases at V and 7 bases at J; junction bases unmatched: 9. The CDR3 nucleotides are TGCGCCAGCAGCCGAGAAGACAGGGTCCATGAAGCTTTCTTT. It yields the protein CASSREDRVHEAFF.

This clonotype was detected many times. V usage is TRBV4-3 and J usage is TRBJ2-1; 8 bases are shared with TRBD2. V lost 4 bases and J lost 7; bases outside the gene matches: 9. The CDR3 has 15 amino acids. Germline V gene lookup returns CDR1 LGHNA and CDR2 YSLEER. This CDR3 reads CASSRRGGGSNEQFF. DNA for the CDR3: TGCGCCAGCAGCCGCCGTGGCGGGGGGTCAAATGAGCAGTTCTTC.

As regards this clonotype: Only one base separates this from a far larger clonotype, so it likely reflects a read error. The chain is built from TRBV7-9 and TRBJ2-1, with D possibly being TRBD2 (6 bases). CDR1 and CDR2 (germline): SEHNR, FQNEAQ (reference sequence). The CDR3 is 12 residues long. CDR3 sequence reads: CDSSLSGNEQFF. CDR3 coding DNA: TGTGACAGCAGTCTAAGCGGGAATGAGCAGTTCTTC.

The chain is built from TRBV5-1 and TRBJ2-5; 12 bases are shared with TRBD1. CDR1 and CDR2 from the germline V gene are SGHRS and YFSETQ. CDR3 length: 14 residues. V lost 4 bases and J lost 4; bases outside the gene matches: 2. The CDR3 DNA reads as TGCGCCAGCAGCCGGGACAGGGGGCGAGAGACCCAGTACTTC. Protein: CASSRDRGRETQYF.

The gene calls are TRBV7-9 and TRBJ2-7; possible D gene TRBD1, 5 bases. The CDR3 consists of 12 residues. Trimming took 5 bases from V and 4 from J, leaving 9 bases between them. Germline values: CDR1 SEHNR, CDR2 FQNEAQ (reference sequence). The CDR3 DNA sequence: TGTGCCAGCAGCCGTAGACAGTACGAGCAGTACTTC. Translating it yields CASSRRQYEQYF. Full variable domain (outside the CDR3, taken from reference TRBV7-9 and TRBJ2-7): DTGVSQNPRHKITKRGQNVTFRCDPISEHNRLYWYRQTLGQGPEFLTYFQNEAQLEKSRLLSDRFSAERPKGSFSTLEIQRTEQGDSAMYLCASSRRQYEQYFGPGTRLTVT.

Many counts were recorded for this clonotype. This sequence joins TRBV7-9 and TRBJ1-1; TRBD1 is a possible D gene (5 bases). V shed 3 bases and J shed 5 bases, with 16 bases lying between them. Per the germline V gene, CDR1 is SEHNR and CDR2 is FQNEAQ (reference sequence). The CDR3 is made up of 15 amino acids. CDR3 sequence reads: CASSFEGQGLTEAFF. DNA of the CDR3: TGTGCCAGCAGCTTTGAGGGGCAGGGCCTTACTGAAGCTTTCTTT.

The table lists this clonotype with a few counts. This chain uses TRBV12-3 or TRBV12-4 with TRBJ2-7; 7 bases map to TRBD1. The CDR3 sequence is 13 residues long. J gave up 3 bases and V 4 bases, and 3 bases lay outside the gene matches. CDR3 nucleotides: TGTGCCAGCAGTTCGGCAGGGGGCTACGAGCAGTACTTC. Encoded protein: CASSSAGGYEQYF.

The chain links TRBV29-1 to TRBJ2-3, with TRBD2 matching over 7 bases. The CDR3 loop spans 15 amino acids. V shed 0 bases, J shed 2 bases, and the junction held 5 bases outside the gene matches. Germline-derived CDR1 and CDR2 are SQVTM and ANQGSEA. The CDR3 loop is CSVEDPLADTDTQYF. The CDR3 DNA is TGCAGCGTTGAAGATCCGCTAGCGGACACAGATACGCAGTATTTT.